Sequencing of this T cell receptor beta chain was carried out in a study of blood T cell repertoires in COVID-19. V was shortened by 1 base and J by 2 bases, with 3 bases between the two germline ends. CDR1 MNHEY and CDR2 SMNVEV come from the germline V gene (reference sequence). This CDR3 has 13 amino acids. TCRdb's table, derived via immunoSEQ multiplex PCR, lists solely in-frame clones and lacks some. The data contain around 130,000 clones, roughly 87% of them singletons. The J gene is TRBJ1-5, the V gene TRBV27; D uncertain. The TCR comes from a man aged 30 to 45 who had recovered from COVID-19. Sequencing was performed on PBMCs or T cells enriched from blood (not recorded which). CDR3 DNA: TGTGCCAGCAGTTTATTCGGCAATCAGCCCCAGCATTTT. Amino acids: CASSLFGNQPQHF.